There are a few counts of the clone carrying this T cell receptor (beta chain). Germline assignment: CDR1 SNHLY and CDR2 FYNNEI. The V and J ends lost 4 bases and 7 bases respectively, with 14 bases between them. The CDR3 covers 14 residues. The sample comes from a study of blood T cell repertoires in COVID-19. Across the study: Donors in the United States, Italy and Spain gave samples during acute or convalescent COVID-19. T cells, B-cell-depleted T cells, or PBMCs provided the cDNA or gDNA that served as material.

TCRdb's table, derived via immunoSEQ multiplex PCR, lists solely in-frame clones and lacks some. The sample includes 150,000 to 200,000 clones, roughly 70% of them seen just once. Sequences were obtained from peripheral blood. The chain uses TRBV2 and TRBJ1-5; tentative D call: TRBD1 (5 bases). This TCR was sampled from a woman of 80 years or more with acute or convalescent COVID-19. The CDR3 spells CASSASSGFQPQHF. CDR3 nucleotides: TGTGCCAGCAGTGCCTCGTCAGGGTTCCAGCCCCAGCATTTT.